This T cell receptor beta chain came from a study of blood T cell repertoires in COVID-19. Data came from immunoSEQ multiplex PCR; TCRdb stores just in-frame clones and leaves some out. The table includes approximately 210,000 clones, around four fifths detected once. This CDR3 spans 14 amino acids. CDR1 SEHNR and CDR2 FQNEAQ come from the germline V gene (reference sequence). The trim removed 3 bases at V and 4 bases at J, leaving 5 bases unmatched. This clonotype was obtained from a man between 60 and 75 years old with COVID-19, enrolled during active disease. What was sequenced was peripheral blood. The chain joins TRBV7-9 to TRBJ1-2, with TRBD1 matching 7 bases. The DNA for the CDR3 is TGTGCCAGCAGCTTGACAGGGCCAGTCTATGGCTACACCTTC. Protein sequence: CASSLTGPVYGYTF.